The 18 T cell receptor beta chains below come from one sample, sequenced in a study of blood T cell repertoires in COVID-19. Method: immunoSEQ multiplex PCR; TCRdb's copy keeps in-frame clones and lacks some. The data show roughly 220,000 clones, with around 80% seen just once and about 5.5% held by the top ten. Sequenced: peripheral blood. Every receptor here comes from a woman in her 70s with acute or convalescent COVID-19.

This clone has only a few counts. The rearrangement links TRBV2 to TRBJ1-1; D not resolved. This CDR3 contains 13 residues. Looked up from germline, CDR1 is SNHLY and CDR2 is FYNNEI. V was clipped by 3 bases and J by 1 base, with 6 bases between them. CDR3 nucleotides: TGTGCCAGCAGTGATGGTAGGAACACTGAAGCTTTCTTT. Translated, it gives CASSDGRNTEAFF.

This clone was observed at least ten times. The chain employs TRBV7-9 and TRBJ2-1, with 13 bases that match TRBD2. CDR3 size: 17 residues. From germline, CDR1 is SEHNR and CDR2 FQNEAQ (reference sequence). V lost 5 bases and J lost 0; bases outside the gene matches: 4. In DNA form, the CDR3 reads TGTGCCAGCAGCCCCCGGACTAGCGGGAGCTCCTACAATGAGCAGTTCTTC. Its translation: CASSPRTSGSSYNEQFF.

CDR3 sequence reads: CASSPRGRLTGELFF. CDR3 DNA sequence: TGTGCCAGTAGTCCCCGGGGGAGACTCACCGGGGAGCTGTTTTTT. This chain links TRBV19 with TRBJ2-2; D possibly corresponds to TRBD2 (6 bases). From germline, CDR1 is LNHDA and CDR2 SQIVND (reference sequence). V shed 5 bases and J shed 4 bases, with 14 bases lying between them. The CDR3 is made up of 15 amino acids.

This clone was found a few times. In the same sample, other DNA sequences code for this CDR3. J is TRBJ2-3 and V is TRBV5-1; TRBD2 matches 11 bases. Germline V lookup: CDR1 SGHRS, CDR2 YFSETQ. The ends lost 3 bases at V and 0 bases at J; junction bases unmatched: 3. CDR3 length equals 16 residues. The CDR3: CASSSGTSGSTDTQYF. In DNA, the CDR3 is TGCGCCAGCAGCTCCGGGACTAGCGGTAGCACAGATACGCAGTATTTT.

This clone was recorded only once. J is TRBJ1-2 and V is TRBV7-3, with 10 bases identical to TRBD1. The CDR3 spans 14 residues. The trim removed 5 bases at V and 3 bases at J, leaving 3 bases unmatched. Germline CDR1 reads SGHTA; CDR2 reads FQGTGA. CDR3 nucleotide sequence: TGTGCCAGCAGCGCGGACAGGGGGTACTATGGCTACACCTTC. Its translation: CASSADRGYYGYTF.

This rearrangement joins TRBV5-5 to TRBJ2-1, with TRBD1 as a possible D gene (5 bases). V was pared by 0 bases and J by 4 bases, with 5 bases between. Per germline, CDR1 SGHKS and CDR2 YYEKEE (reference sequence). The CDR3 length is 13 residues. The CDR3 DNA follows: TGTGCCAGCAGCTTGGGACAGTACAATGAGCAGTTCTTC. Its translation: CASSLGQYNEQFF.

This clone was picked up many times. This sequence joins TRBV18 and TRBJ2-5; TRBD1 agrees at 8 bases. The CDR3 consists of 14 residues. J gave up 4 bases and V 3 bases, and 4 bases lay outside the gene matches. CDR1 and CDR2 (germline): KGHSH, LQKENI. CDR3 sequence (DNA): TGTGCCAGCTCACCGACAGGGGTGGGAGAGACCCAGTACTTC. The encoded protein is CASSPTGVGETQYF.

Concerning this clone itself: A junction end diverges from the germline sequence, so it may reflect a read error. V is TRBV7-6 and J is TRBJ2-1; 7 positions match TRBD1. The CDR3 runs to 13 residues. CDR1 is SGHVS, CDR2 FNYEAQ, per germline. This CDR3 reads CTSSLDRVSEQFF. DNA of the CDR3: TGTACCAGCAGCTTAGACAGGGTCAGTGAGCAGTTCTTC.

The chain carries TRBV15 and TRBJ2-1; 10 nucleotides match TRBD1. The CDR3 extends over 19 amino acids. The V gene's germline CDR1 is LNHNV and CDR2 YYDKDF (reference sequence). V trimming: 0 bases; J trimming: 8 bases; junction bases outside the gene matches: 16. The CDR3: CATSRDRLTGGARRYEQFF. The CDR3 DNA sequence: TGTGCCACCAGCAGAGATCGGCTGACAGGGGGCGCGCGGAGGTATGAGCAGTTCTTC. The whole variable domain, remainder taken from reference TRBV15 and TRBJ2-1, is DAMVIQNPRYQVTQFGKPVTLSCSQTLNHNVMYWYQQKSSQAPKLLFHYYDKDFNNEADTPDNFQSRRPNTSFCFLDIRSPGLGDTAMYLCATSRDRLTGGARRYEQFFGPGTRLTVL.

The gene calls are TRBV27 and TRBJ2-7, with TRBD2 matching over 8 bases. This CDR3 is built from 16 residues. Germline V lookup: CDR1 MNHEY, CDR2 SMNVEV (reference sequence). J was trimmed by 4 bases and V by 8 bases; bases with no gene match: 16. This CDR3 is CASASYPAGAGYEQYF. Here the CDR3 DNA reads TGTGCCAGCGCAAGTTACCCAGCGGGAGCCGGGTACGAGCAGTACTTC.

V and J are TRBV6-5 and TRBJ2-1; D possibly corresponds to TRBD1 (5 bases). Trimming removed 7 bases at V and 2 bases at J, with 9 bases between. This CDR3 comprises 13 residues. CDR1 and CDR2 (germline): MNHEY, SVGAGI. The CDR3 nucleotides read TGTGCCAGCAACGGACAAACCTACAATGAGCAGTTCTTC. Its translation: CASNGQTYNEQFF.

This clone was detected once. The chain uses TRBV5-1 and TRBJ2-1; 13 bases map to TRBD2. CDR3 length equals 17 residues. Germline V gene data show CDR1 as SGHRS and CDR2 as YFSETQ. V was clipped by 4 bases and J by 8 bases; unmatched bases: 12. This CDR3 reads CASSPIFGLAGVDEQFF. CDR3 nucleotide sequence: TGCGCCAGCAGCCCGATTTTCGGACTAGCGGGAGTGGATGAGCAGTTCTTC.

This sequence joins TRBV12-3 or TRBV12-4 and TRBJ1-5; D is ambiguous. With 3 bases removed from V and 7 bases from J, the gap between germline ends came to 10 bases. The CDR3 length is 13 residues. The CDR3 coding sequence is TGTGCCAGCAGTTTGGCGGAGCGACAGCCCCAGCATTTT. Translated, it gives CASSLAERQPQHF.

The CDR3 sequence is CAWGGPYNEQFF. The CDR3 coding sequence is TGTGCGTGGGGGGGCCCCTACAATGAGCAGTTCTTC. This chain uses TRBV28 with TRBJ2-1; tentatively, D is TRBD2 (7 bases). Germline V gives CDR1 MDHEN, CDR2 SYDVKM. CDR3 length: 12 residues.

V and J are TRBV28 and TRBJ2-1, with 7 bases identical to TRBD2. The CDR3 loop spans 16 amino acids. Germline V CDR1 and CDR2: MDHEN, SYDVKM. V lost 3 bases and J lost 3; bases outside the gene matches: 8. CDR3 DNA: TGTGCCAGCAGTTTCGTGCGGGAGACCCACTACAATGAGCAGTTCTTC. Translating gives CASSFVRETHYNEQFF.

The chain links TRBV5-4 to TRBJ2-5; D remains unclear. The V gene lost 4 bases and the J gene lost 0 bases, with 4 bases spanning the gap. Germline V CDR1 and CDR2: SGHNT, YYREEE (reference sequence). The CDR3 is 12 residues long. In DNA form, the CDR3 reads TGTGCCAGCAGCCGGTACCAAGAGACCCAGTACTTC. Protein product: CASSRYQETQYF.

V is TRBV9 and J is TRBJ2-5; no clear D. Trimming removed 0 bases from V and 1 base from J, with 7 bases in between. CDR3 size: 14 residues. Germline CDR1 and CDR2: SGDLS and YYNGEE. The CDR3 loop is CASSVDTAQETQYF. CDR3 bases: TGTGCCAGCAGCGTAGACACAGCCCAAGAGACCCAGTACTTC.

CDR3 loop: CAWNDVWAGYGYTF. DNA of the CDR3: TGTGCCTGGAACGACGTCTGGGCGGGCTATGGCTACACCTTC. This chain uses TRBV30 with TRBJ1-2, with D uncertain. With 4 bases removed from V and 4 bases from J, the gap between germline ends came to 16 bases. CDR3 length: 14 amino acids. Germline V gene data show CDR1 as GTSNPN and CDR2 as SVGIG (reference sequence).